Below are 28 T cell receptor beta chains sequenced from a single sample in a study of blood T cell repertoires in COVID-19. Produced via immunoSEQ multiplex PCR; TCRdb's table is partial and in-frame only. The sample consists of 310,000 or so clones, roughly 86% of them appearing once. Sequences were obtained from PBMCs or T cells enriched from blood (not recorded which). These receptor sequences come from a woman aged 18-29 years who had recovered from COVID-19.

The CDR3 loop is CATSRLDREDQPQHF. For the CDR3, the DNA is TGTGCCACCAGCAGATTGGACAGGGAGGATCAGCCCCAGCATTTT. The chain employs TRBV15 and TRBJ1-5, with 8 bases identical to TRBD1. The germline V gene encodes CDR1 LNHNV and CDR2 YYDKDF (reference sequence). The CDR3 length is 15 residues. V lost 2 bases and J lost 5; bases outside the gene matches: 5. The entire variable domain, with the rest obtained from reference TRBV15 and TRBJ1-5, is as follows: DAMVIQNPRYQVTQFGKPVTLSCSQTLNHNVMYWYQQKSSQAPKLLFHYYDKDFNNEADTPDNFQSRRPNTSFCFLDIRSPGLGDTAMYLCATSRLDREDQPQHFGDGTRLSIL.

The J gene is TRBJ2-7, the V gene TRBV4-1; 7 bases map to TRBD1. Germline V CDR1 and CDR2: MGHRA, YSYEKL. The CDR3 spans 16 residues. V dropped 2 bases and J dropped 3; count of bases not matched to a gene: 10. CDR3 amino acids: CASSQLAGTVGYEQYF. In nucleotides, the CDR3 is TGCGCCAGCAGCCAACTTGCAGGGACAGTAGGCTACGAGCAGTACTTC.

CDR3 residues: CATNDAGGHGELFF. CDR3 bases: TGTGCCACCAATGACGCGGGGGGGCACGGGGAGCTGTTTTTT. This chain links TRBV24-1 with TRBJ2-2, with 9 positions matching TRBD2. After removal of 8 bases from V and 7 bases from J, the junction contained 7 bases not matched to a gene. This CDR3 has 14 amino acids. Germline lookup yields CDR1 KGHDR and CDR2 SFDVKD.

The table lists this clone with a count of one. The chain couples TRBV28 to TRBJ1-2, with a possible D match to TRBD1 (6 bases). The V end was cut by 6 bases, the J end by 0 bases, with 14 bases between. This CDR3 is 15 amino acids long. The V gene's germline CDR1 is MDHEN and CDR2 SYDVKM. The CDR3 sequence: CASRKRDTSNYGYTF. The CDR3 DNA sequence: TGTGCCAGCAGGAAACGGGACACTTCTAACTATGGCTACACCTTC.

The J gene is TRBJ2-1, the V gene TRBV13; no clear D gene. The germline V gene has CDR1 PRHDT and CDR2 FYEKMQ (reference sequence). This CDR3 has 13 residues. Trimming took 0 bases from V and 8 from J, leaving 8 bases between them. The CDR3 DNA reads as TGTGCCAGCAGCTTAGGGGAGACGGATGAGCAGTTCTTC. Amino acids: CASSLGETDEQFF.

The chain couples TRBV19 to TRBJ2-7; possible D gene TRBD1, 6 bases. The CDR3 contains 15 residues. Trimming pared 4 bases from V and 0 bases from J, leaving 13 bases between. Germline CDR1 is LNHDA and CDR2 is SQIVND (reference sequence). CDR3 coding DNA: TGTGCCAGTAGTAATACAGGGAATCCCTCCTACGAGCAGTACTTC. It translates to CASSNTGNPSYEQYF.

The genes are TRBV29-1 and TRBJ2-3, with 10 bases matching TRBD1. Germline-derived CDR1 and CDR2 are SQVTM and ANQGSEA. This CDR3 has 13 amino acids. J lost 5 bases, V lost 7 bases, and 6 bases had no gene match. In DNA form, the CDR3 reads TGCAGCGCCAGACAGGGGGCAAGAGATACGCAGTATTTT. Translation: CSARQGARDTQYF.

The chain employs TRBV30 and TRBJ2-3, with D maybe TRBD2 (6 bases). This CDR3 comprises 15 residues. Germline V CDR1 and CDR2: GTSNPN, SVGIG (reference sequence). The V and J ends lost 7 bases and 0 bases respectively, with 17 bases between them. The CDR3 bases are TGTGCCTCGGGGCGGGACCTTTCTAGCACAGATACGCAGTATTTT. Protein product: CASGRDLSSTDTQYF.

This rearrangement joins TRBV3-1 (or the pseudogene TRBV3-2) to TRBJ2-7; no definite D call. Between the trimmed V and J ends, which lost 5 bases and 0 bases, there was a span of 2 bases. The CDR3 consists of 11 residues. CDR1 is LGHDT, CDR2 YNNKEL, per germline (reference sequence). The DNA for the CDR3 is TGTGCCAGCAGCTACTCCTACGAGCAGTACTTC. Protein: CASSYSYEQYF.

The chain links TRBV7-3 to TRBJ2-1; 7 bases align to TRBD2. J gave up 7 bases and V 5 bases, and 14 bases lay outside the gene matches. The CDR3 loop spans 16 amino acids. CDR1 is SGHTA and CDR2 is FQGTGA in the germline V gene. The CDR3 is CASSPLGRGGLNEQFF. For the CDR3, the DNA is TGTGCCAGCAGCCCCTTGGGGAGGGGTGGGCTTAATGAGCAGTTCTTC.

This chain joins TRBV27 and TRBJ2-2, with D perhaps matching TRBD1 (5 bases). The CDR3 runs to 14 residues. The germline V gene has CDR1 MNHEY and CDR2 SMNVEV (reference sequence). Trimming pared 4 bases from V and 6 bases from J, leaving 12 bases between. DNA for the CDR3: TGTGCCAGCAGTTCGTTGACAGCTCCCGGGGAGCTGTTTTTT. The encoded protein is CASSSLTAPGELFF.

The chain is built from TRBV3-1 (or the pseudogene TRBV3-2) and TRBJ2-5, with TRBD1 as a possible D gene (5 bases). Between the trimmed V and J ends, which lost 3 bases and 4 bases, there was a span of 18 bases. The CDR3 is 16 residues long. The germline CDR1 and CDR2 sequences are LGHDT and YNNKEL (reference sequence). The CDR3 loop is CASSHGVGRVLETQYF. In DNA form, the CDR3 reads TGTGCCAGCAGCCATGGTGTGGGCAGGGTTCTAGAGACCCAGTACTTC.

This clone was detected only a few times. The V gene is TRBV7-3, the J gene TRBJ1-2, with D maybe TRBD1 (5 bases). V lost 2 bases and J 5 bases, leaving 9 bases between the germline ends. The CDR3 extends over 13 amino acids. Germline lookup yields CDR1 SGHTA and CDR2 FQGTGA. The CDR3 spells CASSLSQGYGYTF. CDR3 nucleotides: TGTGCCAGCAGCTTATCCCAGGGTTATGGCTACACCTTC.

This sequence joins TRBV2 and TRBJ1-4, with D tentatively TRBD1 (5 bases). This CDR3 contains 14 residues. Germline CDR1 SNHLY, CDR2 FYNNEI. V was shortened by 6 bases and J by 8 bases, with 16 bases between the two germline ends. CDR3 loop: CASSAWGLGEKLFF. CDR3 coding DNA: TGTGCCAGCAGCGCATGGGGCCTGGGCGAAAAACTGTTTTTT.

The V call is TRBV5-6, the J call TRBJ1-4, with D perhaps matching TRBD1 (5 bases). The CDR3 runs 16 residues. The ends were cut back, 1 base at V and 0 bases at J, with 10 bases in the middle. Germline V gives CDR1 SGHDT, CDR2 YYEEEE. The CDR3 nucleotides are TGTGCCAGCAGCTTGTGGGGCCAAGCAACTAATGAAAAACTGTTTTTT. Encoded protein: CASSLWGQATNEKLFF.

The V gene is TRBV9, the J gene TRBJ2-1; D not certain. Trimming pared 0 bases from V and 0 bases from J, leaving 10 bases between. The CDR3 totals 16 residues. Per the germline V gene, CDR1 is SGDLS and CDR2 is YYNGEE. DNA for the CDR3: TGTGCCAGCAGCGTAGAAGTTACTGGCTCCTACAATGAGCAGTTCTTC. Translated: CASSVEVTGSYNEQFF.

The chain couples TRBV24-1 to TRBJ2-1, with D tentatively TRBD2 (5 bases). This CDR3 has 13 residues. Trimming cost V 0 bases and J 12 bases, with 11 bases left between them. The germline CDR1 and CDR2 sequences are KGHDR and SFDVKD. CDR3 coding DNA: TGTGCCACCAGTGATTTGCAAAGGGAGTCGCAGTTCTTC. This codes for CATSDLQRESQFF.

The CDR3 coding sequence is TGTGCCAGCAGTTTTTTTTCGGGGACACCCGATGACTACACCTTC. It specifies CASSFFSGTPDDYTF. The rearrangement links TRBV6-5 to TRBJ1-2, with a possible D match to TRBD1 (6 bases). The CDR3 sequence is 15 residues long. Germline V gene lookup returns CDR1 MNHEY and CDR2 SVGAGI. The V gene lost 4 bases and the J gene lost 10 bases, with 22 bases spanning the gap.

The chain couples TRBV6-2 or TRBV6-3 to TRBJ2-2, with 9 bases matching TRBD1. This CDR3 is 16 amino acids long. Germline V gives CDR1 MNHEY, CDR2 SVGEGT. The junction had 9 bases not matched to a gene; V was cut back by 4 bases and J by 6 bases. The CDR3 DNA reads TGTGCCAGCAGTTCGTTCGGACAGGGGAGGGCCGGGGAGCTGTTTTTT. This encodes CASSSFGQGRAGELFF.

The V and J genes are TRBV6-5 and TRBJ1-1; a weak D match, TRBD1 (6 bases). The ends were cut back, 4 bases at V and 2 bases at J, with 8 bases in the middle. This CDR3 has 13 amino acids. Germline V gene lookup returns CDR1 MNHEY and CDR2 SVGAGI. Here the CDR3 reads CASSLQGNTEAFF. The DNA of the CDR3 is TGTGCCAGCAGTTTACAGGGAAACACTGAAGCTTTCTTT.

The chain employs TRBV9 and TRBJ1-4; 10 bases match TRBD1. Trimming at V came to 4 bases and at J to 8 bases, leaving 8 bases not matched to a gene. The CDR3 loop spans 15 amino acids. Germline V gene data show CDR1 as SGDLS and CDR2 as YYNGEE. The CDR3 loop reads CASSPGTGEGEKLFF. DNA for the CDR3: TGTGCCAGCAGCCCTGGGACAGGGGAAGGGGAAAAACTGTTTTTT.

The V gene is TRBV11-2, the J gene TRBJ2-7; 7 bases are a match to TRBD2. Trimming at V came to 4 bases and at J to 4 bases, leaving 13 bases not matched to a gene. CDR1 SGHAT and CDR2 FQNNGV come from the germline V gene. The length of the CDR3 is 16 residues. For the CDR3, the DNA is TGTGCCAGCAGCTCCCCCCATGGCGGGGGTTTTTACGAGCAGTACTTC. It translates to CASSSPHGGGFYEQYF.

The chain combines TRBV27 with TRBJ2-7, with D possibly being TRBD1 (5 bases). Germline V gives CDR1 MNHEY, CDR2 SMNVEV (reference sequence). Trimming cost V 3 bases and J 3 bases, with 9 bases left between them. This CDR3 contains 13 residues. In DNA form, the CDR3 reads TGTGCCAGCAGTTTTCAGGGCCACTACGAGCAGTACTTC. It encodes CASSFQGHYEQYF.

The chain employs TRBV5-1 and TRBJ1-2; 7 bases fit TRBD1. V shed 5 bases and J 2 bases; nucleotides not matched to a gene: 6. Germline V gene lookup returns CDR1 SGHRS and CDR2 YFSETQ. The CDR3 has 14 residues. The CDR3 sequence is CASSPDRRNYGYTF. The CDR3, as DNA: TGCGCCAGCAGTCCGGACAGGAGAAACTATGGCTACACCTTC.

The V and J genes are TRBV18 and TRBJ1-2; 7 bases agree with TRBD1. Germline-derived CDR1 and CDR2 are KGHSH and LQKENI. This CDR3 is built from 16 residues. V dropped 5 bases and J dropped 6; count of bases not matched to a gene: 15. DNA of the CDR3: TGTGCCAGCTCAAGAGCGGCAGGGGGACAACTAGATGGCTACACCTTC. The encoded protein is CASSRAAGGQLDGYTF.

This clone was counted a single time. V and J are TRBV6-1 and TRBJ2-3, with 12 positions matching TRBD2. Trimming removed 4 bases from V and 4 bases from J; junction bases left unmatched: 6. The CDR3 consists of 16 residues. CDR1 is MNHNS, CDR2 SASEGT, per germline. The CDR3 is CASSVLAGGPSDTQYF. CDR3 coding DNA: TGTGCCAGCAGTGTCCTAGCGGGGGGGCCGTCAGATACGCAGTATTTT.

The chain has TRBV12-3 or TRBV12-4 and TRBJ1-4; D call uncertain. CDR3 length: 12 residues. Trimming stripped 2 bases from V and 8 bases from J, with 6 bases between. This chain's CDR3 is CASSLFREKLFF. The CDR3 DNA sequence: TGTGCCAGCAGTTTATTCAGGGAAAAACTGTTTTTT.

The J gene is TRBJ1-5, the V gene TRBV3-1 (or the pseudogene TRBV3-2); 8 bases map to TRBD1. Trimming took 5 bases from V and 4 from J; bases not matched to a gene: 7. Germline CDR1 and CDR2: LGHDT and YNNKEL (reference sequence). This CDR3 comprises 15 residues. The chain's CDR3 is CASSAQGEQNQPQHF. The CDR3 DNA follows: TGTGCCAGCAGCGCACAGGGGGAGCAGAATCAGCCCCAGCATTTT.